This T cell receptor beta chain was sequenced for a study of blood T cell repertoires in COVID-19. Study-level background: In each case, the material was cDNA or gDNA derived from T cells, B-cell-depleted T cells, or PBMCs.

CDR3 size: 13 residues. Deletions cut 7 bases from V and 9 bases from J, with 16 bases between. Germline-derived CDR1 and CDR2 are SNHLY and FYNNEI. Original handling: For nucleated cells, counts were estimated from reference gene primer amplification. The assay was immunoSEQ multiplex PCR, and TCRdb's table has in-frame clones only and misses some. V, J and clone size are those of that table, while D and trimming were read from the DNA. This sample has about 110,000 clones, with around four fifths found just once. The gene calls are TRBV2 and TRBJ2-1, with a possible D match to TRBD2 (6 bases). Sequenced sample: peripheral blood. This clonotype was sampled from a woman aged 65 to 85 with acute or convalescent COVID-19. The CDR3 DNA follows: TGTGCCAGCAACGGGGGAGCGTGGGCTGAGCAGTTCTTC. It yields the protein CASNGGAWAEQFF.